What follows is one T cell receptor (beta chain) and its context. This sample was included in a study of CD8 T cells in Susac syndrome. Reverse transcription of about 0.5 to 1 ug RNA used random hexamers. An immunoSEQ multiplex PCR amplified TCR beta CDR3 over 54 Vbeta and 13 Jbeta. TCRdb recomputed calls from the immunoSEQ multiplex PCR reads with MiXCR, one row per CDR3 protein. The sample lists roughly 190,000 distinct CDR3 sequences, around 96% seen once, with 0.085% to 0.11% in the top ten. The origin of this receptor is a human donor in good health. Sequenced input: CD4+ T cells from PBMCs.

The CDR3 coding sequence is TGCAGTGCTAGAGGGACAGGAGCTAACTATGGCTACACCTTC. It translates to CSARGTGANYGYTF. The rearrangement links TRBV20-1 to TRBJ1-2; 7 nucleotides match TRBD1. This CDR3 is 14 amino acids long. Trimming took 1 base from V and 0 from J; bases not matched to a gene: 2. Germline assignment: CDR1 DFQATT and CDR2 SNEGSKA (reference sequence).